This TCR beta chain was identified during a study of regulatory dendritic cells for organ transplantation (dated by TCRdb to 2016 to 2017). Broadly, across the study: Monocytes were cultured with vitamin D3 on days 0 and 4 and with IL-10 on day 4 to generate regulatory dendritic cells. On day 6, LPS was added to the DC cultures to test how the DCs responded to a strong maturation-inducing agent. Before and after allostimulation with regulatory or mature dendritic cells, TCRbeta repertoires were sequenced from sorted naive and memory CD4+ and CD8+ T cells.

Concerning this clone: No antigen is known for it. No base quality information exists; no much larger clone differs at one position.

Sorted T cell subsets were CFSE-labeled and co-cultured for about five days with allogeneic regulatory or mature dendritic cells at a 1:10 DC:T ratio. FACS was used to sort naive T cells as CD45RA+ cells and memory T cells as CD45RO+ CD4+ or CD8+ cells. A couple of healthy control subjects provided the T cells used for TCR sequencing. The Qiagen DNeasy Blood & Tissue Kit was used to extract genomic DNA. Overall study results and their limits: In both subjects, allostimulation led to expansion of memory CD8+ clones, though the expansion induced by regulatory dendritic cells appeared to be more limited than that induced by mature dendritic cells. The authors pointed out considerable heterogeneity between individuals in the alloreactive memory CD8+ T cell pool, and only a couple of subjects were sequenced. Among the resting subsets, memory CD8+ T cells contained the most alloreactive TCR clonotypes. The repertoires of naive CD4+ and CD8+ T cells were highly diverse, while memory cell repertoires were less diverse, with memory CD8+ cells being the most oligoclonal.

Multiplexed two-step PCR with Vbeta-specific forward primers and Jbeta-specific reverse primers was used to amplify TCRbeta CDR3 regions. Through the immunoSEQ service, the TCRbeta libraries were run on an Illumina instrument for sequencing. For the original study's pipeline: IMGT annotation was used to assign V, D and J genes, and synthetic CDR3 analogues were used to correct counts for multiplex PCR bias. In the immunoSEQ Analyzer, repertoire clonality was calculated as one minus the normalized Shannon entropy. Clonal expansion was defined using Fisher's exact test with Benjamini-Hochberg false discovery rate control and a two-tailed threshold of P<0.01. Sourced from immuneACCESS, this table was stored by TCRdb with only in-frame sequences that have V and J called. A share of the clones is absent; for the studies checked, an unresolved V gene accounts for under half, and the remainder has no known explanation. The D gene and trimming were derived from the DNA, and the V and J assignments and clone size from that table. Recorded for this sample are about 21,000 clones; roughly 85% of them occurred a single time. Approximately 0.25% of the sample goes to the ten largest clones.

The receptor was isolated from a human donor in good health. Specimen: naive CD4+ T cells from blood cultured with dendritic cells. The cell subset or site label, read with the paper, signifies: CD45RA+ naive T cells.

In nucleotide form, the sequence is TGCGCCAGCAGGGATGCGACAGGGCCTGAGGAGACCCAGTACTTC. Protein translation: CASRDATGPEETQYF. Rearrangement joined TRBV5-1 to TRBJ2-5; 7 bases in the junction line up with TRBD1. V is pruned by 5 bases and J by 5 bases, leaving 12 bases of the junction without a gene match. The CDR3 spans 15 residues, from the cysteine through the phenylalanine. Just the 45-base CDR3 DNA is kept, in frame starting at base 1. CDR1 and CDR2 are drawn from the germline V gene: SGHRS, YFSETQ.